This T cell receptor (beta chain) was captured in a study of T cell responses to AZD1222 COVID-19 vaccine. Notes on the study in general: Seropositive at baseline were only a handful of AZD1222 recipients. Per reports, nearly half of all spike-specific TCRs target regions that are unmutated in variants. Only after the peak T cell response were repertoires sampled.

Trimming cost V 4 bases and J 4 bases; bases outside gene matches: 10. The CDR3 has 16 residues. Germline V gene data show CDR1 as SGHAT and CDR2 as FQNNGV. As for this clone: What it recognizes is unknown.

Method: immunoSEQ multiplex PCR; TCRdb's copy keeps in-frame clones and lacks some. In the table there are more than 100,000 clones, 92% of which are singletons. V and J are TRBV11-2 and TRBJ2-1, with TRBD2 identical over 7 bases. This clonotype was sampled from an adult who received the AZD1222 COVID-19 vaccine. Sequencing was performed on peripheral blood, taken 28 days after the second AZD1222 dose. This CDR3 is CASSSMAGVQYNEQFF. The CDR3 DNA reads TGTGCCAGCAGCTCCATGGCGGGAGTCCAATACAATGAGCAGTTCTTC. Drawing the rest from reference TRBV11-2 and TRBJ2-1, the complete variable domain is EAGVAQSPRYKIIEKRQSVAFWCNPISGHATLYWYQQILGQGPKLLIQFQNNGVVDDSQLPKDRFSAERLKGVDSTLKIQPAKLEDSAVYLCASSSMAGVQYNEQFFGPGTRLTVL.